The following is a TCR beta chain sequence with its context. The antigen remains unidentified. The sample has other DNA sequences that encode this CDR3 too. This sample is drawn from a study of T cell responses to AZD1222 COVID-19 vaccine. Study at large: Researchers grouped second doses given at about 4 or about 12 weeks into one pool. Overall study findings and caveats: It should be noted that donors were predominantly white British and more often female, and clonal diversity was possibly underestimated. Spike was spanned by vaccine-associated CD4 TCRs, with dominance at 160-218 and 743-854.

Produced via immunoSEQ multiplex PCR; TCRdb's table is partial and in-frame only. The sample carries 110,000 to 150,000 clones, about 94% recorded once. Deletions cut 0 bases from V and 0 bases from J, with 6 bases between. This CDR3 contains 14 residues. Per germline, CDR1 GTSNPN and CDR2 SVGIG (reference sequence). The sequencing here drew on peripheral blood, taken on day 0 of AZD1222 vaccination. The origin of this receptor is an adult in good health. The chain is built from TRBV30 and TRBJ1-3; D is unclear. CDR3 residues: CAWSVGLSGNTIYF. The CDR3 region has the DNA TGTGCCTGGAGTGTGGGTCTCTCTGGAAACACCATATATTTT.